The 28 T cell receptor beta chains given below trace back to one sample, sequenced in a study of T cell repertoires in cytomegalovirus infection. A single record per CDR3 protein comes from TCRdb applying MiXCR to the reads. The sample has 310,000 or so distinct CDR3 sequences; roughly a tenth are singletons. The sample consisted of PBMCs. The source is a human donor in good health (CMV status not recorded). Some clones in this sample may be carry-over from other donors' samples.

This clonotype occurred many times. The genes are TRBV20-1 and TRBJ2-5; TRBD1 matches at 7 bases. V was clipped by 5 bases and J by 5 bases; unmatched bases: 5. The CDR3 loop spans 12 amino acids. Germline assignment: CDR1 DFQATT and CDR2 SNEGSKA (reference sequence). CDR3 sequence: CSAYRGMETQYF. The CDR3 DNA follows: TGCAGTGCTTACAGGGGTATGGAGACCCAGTACTTC.

This clonotype was found many times. The CDR3: CASSYSGTQEFF. CDR3 DNA sequence: TGTGCCAGCAGTTACAGTGGGACTCAGGAGTTCTTC. The chain joins TRBV6-2 or TRBV6-3 to TRBJ2-1; tentative D call: TRBD2 (6 bases). The V end was cut by 2 bases, the J end by 14 bases, with 13 bases between. The CDR3 extends over 12 amino acids. Germline V gene data show CDR1 as MNHEY and CDR2 as SVGEGT.

This clonotype was detected ten times or more. V is TRBV7-8 and J is TRBJ1-5; 7 bases match TRBD1. Unmatched junction bases numbered 10, after V lost 1 base and J lost 7 bases. The length of the CDR3 is 16 residues. Germline V gives CDR1 SGHVS, CDR2 FQNEAQ. This CDR3 reads CASSLDSTGVGQPQHF. CDR3 nucleotides: TGTGCCAGCAGCTTAGATTCTACAGGGGTGGGCCAGCCCCAGCATTTT.

Details on this clonotype: A read error is possible here, since a much larger clone lies one base away. This chain links TRBV28 with TRBJ1-6; TRBD1 agrees at 7 bases. The CDR3 totals 16 residues. With V trimmed by 5 bases and J by 8 bases, 12 bases remained unmatched. Germline CDR1 is MDHEN and CDR2 is SYDVKM. CDR3 region: CASSSRDSGLYSPLHF. CDR3 nucleotides: TGTGCCAGCAGTAGCCGGGACAGCGGGCTATATTCACCCCTCCACTTT.

This clonotype was seen at least ten times. The chain links TRBV28 to TRBJ2-2; D possibly uses TRBD1 or TRBD2 (5 bases each). The CDR3 length is 15 residues. Germline V CDR1 and CDR2: MDHEN, SYDVKM. V was shortened by 5 bases and J by 0 bases, with 10 bases between the two germline ends. CDR3 sequence reads: CASSGGSANTGELFF. The DNA of the CDR3 is TGTGCCAGCAGTGGGGGTTCCGCGAACACCGGGGAGCTGTTTTTT.

The gene calls are TRBV6-2 or TRBV6-3 and TRBJ1-1; D not resolved. The length of the CDR3 is 13 residues. In germline, CDR1 is MNHEY, CDR2 SVGEGT. Trimming pared 5 bases from V and 3 bases from J, leaving 10 bases between. This CDR3 is CASSKARDTEAFF. CDR3 nucleotides: TGTGCCAGCAGTAAAGCCAGAGACACTGAAGCTTTCTTT.

This clonotype was detected ten times or more. V is TRBV11-2 and J is TRBJ1-1, with a tentative D call TRBD1 (5 bases). Germline values: CDR1 SGHAT, CDR2 FQNNGV. V was clipped by 6 bases and J by 0 bases, with 14 bases between them. There are 15 residues in the CDR3. In nucleotides, the CDR3 is TGTGCCAGCAGGAAGACAGTCACCCTGAACACTGAAGCTTTCTTT. Protein sequence: CASRKTVTLNTEAFF.

This clonotype was seen at least ten times. The chain joins TRBV20-1 to TRBJ2-1, with 14 bases identical to TRBD2. Germline CDR1 and CDR2: DFQATT and SNEGSKA (reference sequence). Trimming took 6 bases from V and 1 from J; bases not matched to a gene: 11. This CDR3 is built from 18 residues. DNA for the CDR3: TGCAGTGCCCCTGGGGGACTAGCGGGGGCGGTATCCTACAATGAGCAGTTCTTC. Amino acids: CSAPGGLAGAVSYNEQFF.

This clonotype was recorded at least ten times. V is TRBV19 and J is TRBJ2-2; maybe TRBD1 (6 bases). The germline CDR1 and CDR2 sequences are LNHDA and SQIVND (reference sequence). CDR3 length: 15 residues. Trimming shortened V by 6 bases and J by 1 base, and 12 bases separated the two germline ends. The CDR3 sequence: CASSTTGLNTGELFF. The CDR3 DNA sequence: TGTGCCAGTAGCACCACAGGGCTGAACACCGGGGAGCTGTTTTTT.

This clonotype was picked up many times. The chain has TRBV5-4 and TRBJ1-1; D call uncertain. Trimming removed 4 bases at V and 8 bases at J, with 12 bases between. CDR1 SGHNT and CDR2 YYREEE come from the germline V gene (reference sequence). This CDR3 region has 12 residues. CDR3 in DNA: TGTGCCAGCAGCCCCTACCAAGCGGAAGCTTTCTTT. Amino acids: CASSPYQAEAFF.

In this sample, this clonotype turned up many times. V is TRBV6-2 or TRBV6-3 and J is TRBJ2-7; D is unclear. V gave up 6 bases and J gave up 4 bases, with 13 bases separating them. The CDR3 contains 13 residues. Germline V gives CDR1 MNHEY, CDR2 SVGEGT. The CDR3 here is CASSHGGIYEQYV. The DNA for the CDR3 is TGTGCCAGCAGCCACGGCGGTATATACGAGCAGTACGTC.

This clonotype was seen at least ten times. The V and J genes are TRBV24-1 and TRBJ1-4, with D unclear. Germline-derived CDR1 and CDR2 are KGHDR and SFDVKD. Deletions cut 3 bases from V and 7 bases from J, with 14 bases between. The CDR3 covers 15 residues. CDR3 DNA sequence: TGTGCCACCAGTGATCCGACCAGGAGGCTTGAAAAACTGTTTTTT. Encoded protein: CATSDPTRRLEKLFF.

This clonotype was recorded at least ten times. This chain links TRBV14 with TRBJ1-1, with D unclear. V gave up 4 bases and J gave up 1 base, with 13 bases separating them. CDR3 length equals 15 residues. Germline assignment: CDR1 SGHDN and CDR2 FVKESK. This CDR3 is CASSPLNYQNTEAFF. The CDR3 bases are TGTGCCAGCAGCCCCTTAAACTACCAGAACACTGAAGCTTTCTTT.

There are many counts of this clonotype. V is TRBV28 and J is TRBJ1-3; unclear D gene. V gave up 3 bases and J gave up 4 bases, with 7 bases separating them. CDR3 length equals 13 residues. CDR1 is MDHEN, CDR2 SYDVKM, per germline. The CDR3 protein is CASSFQLGNTIYF. In nucleotides, the CDR3 is TGTGCCAGCAGTTTCCAACTGGGAAACACCATATATTTT.

The chain has TRBV28 and TRBJ1-1; no firm D call. V was pared by 11 bases and J by 0 bases, with 7 bases between. CDR1 is MDHEN and CDR2 is SYDVKM in the germline V gene. The CDR3 contains 11 residues. CDR3 coding DNA: TGTGCCGCAAGACTGAACACTGAAGCTTTCTTT. Its translation: CAARLNTEAFF.

The sample holds many counts of this clonotype. The chain has TRBV2 and TRBJ1-2; no firm D call. The germline V and J ends were trimmed by 7 bases and 7 bases, with 19 bases remaining between them. Germline CDR1 SNHLY, CDR2 FYNNEI. The CDR3 is 14 residues long. The CDR3 nucleotides read TGTGCCAGCAACGTATATGTAGGGATGGGTGGCTACACCTTC. Translation gives CASNVYVGMGGYTF.

Many counts were recorded for this clonotype. The chain uses TRBV10-3 and TRBJ1-1; weak D call: TRBD1 (6 bases). Trimming stripped 4 bases from V and 1 base from J, with 10 bases between. Germline V gene lookup returns CDR1 ENHRY and CDR2 SYGVKD. The CDR3 runs to 14 residues. CDR3 bases: TGTGCCATCAGTGTACGACAGGAGAACACTGAAGCTTTCTTT. Its protein is CAISVRQENTEAFF.

At least ten counts were recorded for this clonotype. This chain links TRBV19 with TRBJ1-1; D call uncertain. The germline gives CDR1 LNHDA, CDR2 SQIVND (reference sequence). With 2 bases removed from V and 7 bases from J, the gap between germline ends came to 17 bases. The CDR3 has 15 amino acids. The CDR3 bases are TGTGCCAGTAGTATAATTTCCACGGGGAAAATTGAAGCTTTCTTT. Translating gives CASSIISTGKIEAFF.

This clonotype was picked up many times. The chain employs TRBV5-6 and TRBJ2-3; D unclear. The V and J ends lost 2 bases and 0 bases respectively, with 13 bases between them. Looked up from germline, CDR1 is SGHDT and CDR2 is YYEEEE. The CDR3 covers 16 residues. CDR3 DNA: TGTGCCAGCAGCTTTCTAACAGAGTCTAGCACAGATACGCAGTATTTT. Translating gives CASSFLTESSTDTQYF.

This clonotype was detected many times. The CDR3 protein is CSARDSRAASNQPQHF. In DNA form, the CDR3 reads TGCAGTGCTAGAGATAGTAGGGCAGCTAGCAATCAGCCCCAGCATTTT. The genes are TRBV20-1 and TRBJ1-5; D gene unclear. V was shortened by 0 bases and J by 0 bases, with 12 bases between the two germline ends. Germline V gives CDR1 DFQATT, CDR2 SNEGSKA (reference sequence). The length of the CDR3 is 16 residues.

This clonotype was seen many times. The chain combines TRBV7-6 with TRBJ2-1; D might be TRBD1 or TRBD2, each matching 5 bases. Germline CDR1 SGHVS, CDR2 FNYEAQ. The CDR3 is 17 amino acids. Trimming removed 4 bases from V and 4 bases from J, with 20 bases in between. The CDR3 reads CASSSFPPGTDYNEQFF. Written as DNA, the CDR3 is TGTGCCAGCAGCTCCTTCCCCCCCGGGACGGATTACAATGAGCAGTTCTTC.

The J gene is TRBJ2-3, the V gene TRBV20-1; 8 bases are shared with TRBD2. CDR1 and CDR2 (germline): DFQATT, SNEGSKA (reference sequence). The CDR3 runs to 14 residues. Unmatched junction bases numbered 6, after V lost 5 bases and J lost 2 bases. The chain's CDR3 is CSAPGGGITDTQYF. CDR3 bases: TGCAGTGCTCCGGGGGGGGGCATCACAGATACGCAGTATTTT.

At least ten counts were recorded for this clonotype. The V call is TRBV11-2, the J call TRBJ2-5, with D possibly being TRBD1 (6 bases). CDR1 SGHAT and CDR2 FQNNGV come from the germline V gene. Trimming removed 5 bases from V and 4 bases from J, with 14 bases in between. This CDR3 has 14 amino acids. The CDR3 sequence is CASSQIGGAETQYF. The CDR3 DNA follows: TGTGCCAGCAGCCAAATTGGGGGCGCAGAGACCCAGTACTTC.

This clonotype was seen repeatedly, ten times or more. This chain links TRBV20-1 with TRBJ1-1; 8 nucleotides agree with TRBD1. From germline, CDR1 is DFQATT and CDR2 SNEGSKA (reference sequence). The junction had 12 bases not matched to a gene; V was cut back by 6 bases and J by 6 bases. The CDR3 covers 14 residues. CDR3 region: CSAPPGQVGAEAFF. The CDR3 DNA follows: TGCAGTGCGCCGCCGGGACAGGTAGGGGCTGAAGCTTTCTTT.

CDR3 amino acids: CSVVRGQNEKLFF. The CDR3 nucleotides are TGCAGCGTTGTCCGAGGACAGAATGAAAAACTGTTTTTT. The J gene is TRBJ1-4, the V gene TRBV29-1, with D perhaps TRBD1 (6 bases). Germline CDR1 is SQVTM and CDR2 is ANQGSEA. This CDR3 is 13 amino acids long. Trimming left V 4 bases short and J 5 bases short, with 11 bases between. The full variable domain, its missing parts supplied by reference TRBV29-1 and TRBJ1-4, is SAVISQKPSRDICQRGTSLTIQCQVDSQVTMMFWYRQQPGQSLTLIATANQGSEATYESGFVIDKFPISRPNLTFSTLTVSNMSPEDSSIYLCSVVRGQNEKLFFGSGTQLSVL.

This clonotype was observed at least ten times. The gene calls are TRBV6-5 and TRBJ2-3; the D gene is possibly TRBD1 (6 bases). The V and J ends lost 1 base and 6 bases respectively, with 14 bases between them. The germline CDR1 and CDR2 sequences are MNHEY and SVGAGI. CDR3 length equals 15 residues. This CDR3 is CASSYFGSTGDTQYF. CDR3 DNA: TGTGCCAGCAGTTACTTCGGGTCGACAGGTGATACGCAGTATTTT.

This clonotype has a count of ten or more. The chain carries TRBV6-2 or TRBV6-3 and TRBJ1-6; the D gene is possibly TRBD1 (5 bases). Germline CDR1 is MNHEY and CDR2 is SVGEGT. Trimming removed 2 bases from V and 7 bases from J, with 9 bases in between. The CDR3 loop spans 14 amino acids. DNA for the CDR3: TGTGCCAGCAGTTACGGGACTGAAAATTCACCCCTCCACTTT. Its translation is CASSYGTENSPLHF.

This clonotype was found many times. This chain connects TRBV6-5 to TRBJ2-5, with TRBD2 identical over 10 bases. J was trimmed by 4 bases and V by 6 bases; bases with no gene match: 11. CDR1 and CDR2 (germline): MNHEY, SVGAGI. The CDR3 length is 16 residues. The CDR3, as DNA: TGTGCCAGCAGGCCTCTAGCGGGGGAGGGGGTAGAGACCCAGTACTTC. Encoded protein: CASRPLAGEGVETQYF.